This T cell receptor (beta chain) was sequenced during a study of shared clonotypes between healthy human individuals. Findings and limits, study-wide: The study's rarefaction showed incomplete sorted-subset sequencing despite large depth. On the whole, naive subsets had larger estimated richness than memory subsets had. Limited genetic and exposure-history diversity came from having few donors.

This clone has just one count. Its cognate antigen is unknown. Other DNA sequences of this sample code for an identical CDR3. Deep was the level used in running the assay. Method: immunoSEQ multiplex PCR; TCRdb's copy keeps in-frame clones and lacks some. The data hold millions of clones, with around nine tenths observed a single time. Sequenced: naive CD4+ T cells sorted from blood. Indicated subset: CD45RA+ positively selected. The sequence was obtained from a man between 18 and 29 years old in good health.

The DNA for the CDR3 is TGTGCCAGCAGCCCCCGGGATAGCTCCTACAATGAGCAGTTCTTC. It translates to CASSPRDSSYNEQFF. The genes are TRBV11-3 and TRBJ2-1, with D possibly matching TRBD2 (5 bases). The V gene's germline CDR1 is SGHNT and CDR2 YENEEA. Trimming shortened V by 5 bases and J by 0 bases, and 11 bases separated the two germline ends. This CDR3 is built from 15 residues.